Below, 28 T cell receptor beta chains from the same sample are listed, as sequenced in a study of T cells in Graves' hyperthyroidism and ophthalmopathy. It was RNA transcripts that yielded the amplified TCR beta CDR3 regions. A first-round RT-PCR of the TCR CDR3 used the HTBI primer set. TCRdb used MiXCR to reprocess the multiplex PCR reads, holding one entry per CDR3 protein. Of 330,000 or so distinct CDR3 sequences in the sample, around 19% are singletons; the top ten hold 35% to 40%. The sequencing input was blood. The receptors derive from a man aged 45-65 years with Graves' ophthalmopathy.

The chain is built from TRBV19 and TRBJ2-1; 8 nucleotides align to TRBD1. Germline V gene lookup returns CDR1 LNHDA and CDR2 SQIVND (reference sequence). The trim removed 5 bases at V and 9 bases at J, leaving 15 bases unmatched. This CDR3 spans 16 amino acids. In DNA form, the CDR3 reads TGTGCCAGTAGTGGCTTATGGGGACAGGAATCGGGTGAGCAGTTCTTC. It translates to CASSGLWGQESGEQFF.

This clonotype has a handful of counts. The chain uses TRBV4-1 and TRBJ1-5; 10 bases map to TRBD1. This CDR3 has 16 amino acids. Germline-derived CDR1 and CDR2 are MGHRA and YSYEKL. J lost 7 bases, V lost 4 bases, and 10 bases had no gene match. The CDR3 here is CASSPTPGQGSQPQHF. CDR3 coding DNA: TGCGCCAGCAGCCCCACTCCGGGACAGGGGTCCCAGCCCCAGCATTTT.

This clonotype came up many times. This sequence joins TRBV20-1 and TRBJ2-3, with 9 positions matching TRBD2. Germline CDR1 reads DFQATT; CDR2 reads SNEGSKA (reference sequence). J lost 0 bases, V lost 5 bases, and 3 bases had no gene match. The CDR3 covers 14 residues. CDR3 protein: CSAGLAGSTDTQYF. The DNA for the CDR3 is TGCAGTGCTGGGCTAGCGGGGAGCACAGATACGCAGTATTTT.

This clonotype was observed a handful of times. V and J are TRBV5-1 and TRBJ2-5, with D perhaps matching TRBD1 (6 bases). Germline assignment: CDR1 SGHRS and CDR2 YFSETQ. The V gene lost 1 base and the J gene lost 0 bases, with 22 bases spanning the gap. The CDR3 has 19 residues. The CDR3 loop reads CASSLFGPLGRGDQETQYF. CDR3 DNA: TGCGCCAGCAGCTTGTTTGGCCCCCTTGGCAGGGGTGACCAAGAGACCCAGTACTTC.

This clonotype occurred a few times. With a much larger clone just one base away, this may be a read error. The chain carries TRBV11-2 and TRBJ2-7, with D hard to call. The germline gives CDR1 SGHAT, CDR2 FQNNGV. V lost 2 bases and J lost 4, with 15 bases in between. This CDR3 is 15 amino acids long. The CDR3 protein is CASSLFARSTYEQYF. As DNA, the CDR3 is TGTGCCAGCAGCTTATTCGCCAGGAGTACATACGAGCAGTACTTC. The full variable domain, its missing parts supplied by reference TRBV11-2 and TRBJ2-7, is EAGVAQSPRYKIIEKRQSVAFWCNPISGHATLYWYQQILGQGPKLLIQFQNNGVVDDSQLPKDRFSAERLKGVDSTLKIQPAKLEDSAVYLCASSLFARSTYEQYFGPGTRLTVT.

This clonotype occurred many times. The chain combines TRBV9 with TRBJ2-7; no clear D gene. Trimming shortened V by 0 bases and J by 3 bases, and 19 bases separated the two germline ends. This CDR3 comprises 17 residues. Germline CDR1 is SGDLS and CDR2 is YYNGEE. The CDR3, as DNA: TGTGCCAGCAGCGTAGCGCGGCCCCTTTCAACCCTCTACGAGCAGTACTTC. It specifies CASSVARPLSTLYEQYF.

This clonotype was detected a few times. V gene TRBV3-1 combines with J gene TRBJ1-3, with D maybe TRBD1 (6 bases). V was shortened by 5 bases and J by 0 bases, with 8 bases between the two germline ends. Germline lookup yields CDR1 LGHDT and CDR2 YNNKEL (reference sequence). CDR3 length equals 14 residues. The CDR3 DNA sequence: TGTGCCAGCAGCGGACAGATCTCTGGAAACACCATATATTTT. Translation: CASSGQISGNTIYF.

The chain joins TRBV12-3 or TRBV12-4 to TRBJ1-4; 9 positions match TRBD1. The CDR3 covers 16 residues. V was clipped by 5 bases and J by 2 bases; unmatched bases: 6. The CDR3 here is CASSPIGQGTNEKLFF. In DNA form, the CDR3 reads TGTGCCAGCAGTCCGATAGGACAGGGGACTAATGAAAAACTGTTTTTT.

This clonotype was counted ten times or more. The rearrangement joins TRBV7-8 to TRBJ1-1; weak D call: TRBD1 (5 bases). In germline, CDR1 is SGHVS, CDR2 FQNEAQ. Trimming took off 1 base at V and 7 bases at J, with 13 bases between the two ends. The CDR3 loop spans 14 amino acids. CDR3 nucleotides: TGTGCCAGCAGCTTAGGGGCAGGGCGGGGTGAAGCTTTCTTT. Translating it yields CASSLGAGRGEAFF.

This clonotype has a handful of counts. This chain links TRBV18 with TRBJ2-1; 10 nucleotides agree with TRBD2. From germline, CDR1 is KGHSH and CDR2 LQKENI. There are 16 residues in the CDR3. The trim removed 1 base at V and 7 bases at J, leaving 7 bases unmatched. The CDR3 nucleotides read TGTGCCAGCTCACCACGGCCTAGCGGGAGTGGTAATGAGCAGTTCTTC. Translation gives CASSPRPSGSGNEQFF.

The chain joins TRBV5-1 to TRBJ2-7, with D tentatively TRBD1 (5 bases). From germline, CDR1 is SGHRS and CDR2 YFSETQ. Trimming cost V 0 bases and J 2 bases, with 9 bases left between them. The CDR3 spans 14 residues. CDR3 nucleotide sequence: TGCGCCAGCAGCTTGGAACCAGGGACCTACGAGCAGTACTTC. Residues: CASSLEPGTYEQYF.

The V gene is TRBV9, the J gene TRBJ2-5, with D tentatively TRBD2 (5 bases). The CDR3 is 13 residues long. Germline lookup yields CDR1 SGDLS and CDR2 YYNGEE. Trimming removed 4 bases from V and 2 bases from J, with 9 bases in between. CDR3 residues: CASSSGIQETQYF. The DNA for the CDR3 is TGTGCCAGCAGCTCCGGGATACAAGAGACCCAGTACTTC.

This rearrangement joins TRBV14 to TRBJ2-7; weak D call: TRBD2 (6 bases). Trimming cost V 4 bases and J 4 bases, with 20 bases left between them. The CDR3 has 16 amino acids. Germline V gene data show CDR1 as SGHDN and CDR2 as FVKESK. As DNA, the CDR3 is TGTGCCAGCAGCCGGAGGCTAGCGCTCCCGGGATACGAGCAGTACTTC. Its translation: CASSRRLALPGYEQYF.

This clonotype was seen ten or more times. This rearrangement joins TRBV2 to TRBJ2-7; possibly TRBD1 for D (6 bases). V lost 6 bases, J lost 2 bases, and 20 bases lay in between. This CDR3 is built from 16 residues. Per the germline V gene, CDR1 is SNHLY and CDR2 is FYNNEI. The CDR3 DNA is TGTGCCAGCAGATACCCCCGAACGGGACACCCCTACGAGCAGTACTTC. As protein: CASRYPRTGHPYEQYF.

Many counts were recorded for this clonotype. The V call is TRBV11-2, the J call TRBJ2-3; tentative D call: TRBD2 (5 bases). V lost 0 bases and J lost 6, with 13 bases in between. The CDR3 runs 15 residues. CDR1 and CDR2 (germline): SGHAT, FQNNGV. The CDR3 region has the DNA TGTGCCAGCAGCTTAGATCCTACGCCGGGGGATACGCAGTATTTT. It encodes CASSLDPTPGDTQYF. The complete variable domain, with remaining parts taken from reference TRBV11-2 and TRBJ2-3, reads EAGVAQSPRYKIIEKRQSVAFWCNPISGHATLYWYQQILGQGPKLLIQFQNNGVVDDSQLPKDRFSAERLKGVDSTLKIQPAKLEDSAVYLCASSLDPTPGDTQYFGPGTRLTVL.

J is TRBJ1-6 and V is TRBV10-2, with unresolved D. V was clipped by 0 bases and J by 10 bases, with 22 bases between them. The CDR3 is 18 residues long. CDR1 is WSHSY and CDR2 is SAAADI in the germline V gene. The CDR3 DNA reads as TGCGCCAGCAGTGAGTCGGCTCGGGTGGGCGCTGATTTGTCACCCCTCCACTTT. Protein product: CASSESARVGADLSPLHF.

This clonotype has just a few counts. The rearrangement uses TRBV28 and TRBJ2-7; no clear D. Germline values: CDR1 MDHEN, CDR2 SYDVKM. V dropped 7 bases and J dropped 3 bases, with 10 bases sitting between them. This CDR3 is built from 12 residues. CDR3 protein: CASTGLGYEQYF. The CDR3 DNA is TGTGCCAGCACCGGGTTAGGCTACGAGCAGTACTTC. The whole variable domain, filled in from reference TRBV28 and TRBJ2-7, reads DVKVTQSSRYLVKRTGEKVFLECVQDMDHENMFWYRQDPGLGLRLIYFSYDVKMKEKGDIPEGYSVSREKKERFSLILESASTNQTSMYLCASTGLGYEQYFGPGTRLTVT.

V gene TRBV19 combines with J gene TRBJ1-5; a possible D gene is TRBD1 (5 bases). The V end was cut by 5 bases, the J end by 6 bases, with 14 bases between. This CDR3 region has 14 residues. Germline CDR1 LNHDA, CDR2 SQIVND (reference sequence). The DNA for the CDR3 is TGTGCCAGTAGTCCAGGGATGAGAAGTCAGCCCCAGCATTTT. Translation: CASSPGMRSQPQHF.

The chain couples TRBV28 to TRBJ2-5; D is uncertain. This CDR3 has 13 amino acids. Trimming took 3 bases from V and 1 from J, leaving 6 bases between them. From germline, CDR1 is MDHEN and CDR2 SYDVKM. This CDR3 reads CASSFNPQETQYF. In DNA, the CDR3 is TGTGCCAGCAGTTTTAACCCCCAAGAGACCCAGTACTTC.

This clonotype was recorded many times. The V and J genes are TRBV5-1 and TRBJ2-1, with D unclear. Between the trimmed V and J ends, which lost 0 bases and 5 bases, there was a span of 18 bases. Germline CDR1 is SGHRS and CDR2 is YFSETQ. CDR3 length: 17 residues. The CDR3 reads CASSLGFGELQNNEQFF. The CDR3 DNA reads TGCGCCAGCAGCTTGGGGTTTGGAGAGCTTCAAAACAATGAGCAGTTCTTC.

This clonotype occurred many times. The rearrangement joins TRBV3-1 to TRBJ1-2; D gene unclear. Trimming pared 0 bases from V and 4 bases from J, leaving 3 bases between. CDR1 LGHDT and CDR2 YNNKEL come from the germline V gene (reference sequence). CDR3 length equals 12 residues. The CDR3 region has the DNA TGTGCCAGCAGCCAAGAAGGCTATGGCTACACCTTC. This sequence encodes CASSQEGYGYTF.

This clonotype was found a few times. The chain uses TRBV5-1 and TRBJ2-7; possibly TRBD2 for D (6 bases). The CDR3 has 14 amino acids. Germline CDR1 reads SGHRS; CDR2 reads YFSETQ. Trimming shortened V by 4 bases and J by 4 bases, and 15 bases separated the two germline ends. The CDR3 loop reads CASSSGLGPYEQYF. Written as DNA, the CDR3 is TGCGCCAGCAGCAGCGGGCTAGGCCCATACGAGCAGTACTTC.

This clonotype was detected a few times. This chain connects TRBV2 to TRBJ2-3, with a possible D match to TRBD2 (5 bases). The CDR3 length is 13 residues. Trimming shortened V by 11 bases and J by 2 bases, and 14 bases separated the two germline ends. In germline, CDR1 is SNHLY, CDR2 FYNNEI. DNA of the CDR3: TGTGCCTCGAGAGGGATAGCCACAGATACGCAGTATTTT. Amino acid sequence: CASRGIATDTQYF.

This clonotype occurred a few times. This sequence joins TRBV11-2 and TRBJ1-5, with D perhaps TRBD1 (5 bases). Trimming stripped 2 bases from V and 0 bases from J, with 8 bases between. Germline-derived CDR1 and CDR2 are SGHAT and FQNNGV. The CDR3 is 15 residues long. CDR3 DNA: TGTGCCAGCAGCTTAAGGGGCTATAGCAATCAGCCCCAGCATTTT. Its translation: CASSLRGYSNQPQHF. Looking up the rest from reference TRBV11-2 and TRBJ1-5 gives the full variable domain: EAGVAQSPRYKIIEKRQSVAFWCNPISGHATLYWYQQILGQGPKLLIQFQNNGVVDDSQLPKDRFSAERLKGVDSTLKIQPAKLEDSAVYLCASSLRGYSNQPQHFGDGTRLSIL.

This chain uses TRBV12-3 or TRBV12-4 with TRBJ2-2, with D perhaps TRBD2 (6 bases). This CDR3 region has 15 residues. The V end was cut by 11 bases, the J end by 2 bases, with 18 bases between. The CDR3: CAFPPAGSNTGELFF. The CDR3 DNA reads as TGTGCCTTTCCGCCAGCGGGTTCAAACACCGGGGAGCTGTTTTTT.

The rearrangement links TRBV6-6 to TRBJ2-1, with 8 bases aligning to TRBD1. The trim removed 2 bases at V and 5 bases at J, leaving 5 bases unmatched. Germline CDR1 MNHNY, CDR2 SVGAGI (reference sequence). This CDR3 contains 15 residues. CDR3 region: CASSYGTGGNNEQFF. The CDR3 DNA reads TGTGCCAGCAGTTACGGCACAGGGGGGAACAATGAGCAGTTCTTC.

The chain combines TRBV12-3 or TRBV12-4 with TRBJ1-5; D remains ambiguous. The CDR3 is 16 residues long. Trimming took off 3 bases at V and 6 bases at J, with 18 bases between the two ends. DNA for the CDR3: TGTGCCAGCAGTTTCTCGGCCCCAGAGCGCGGTCAGCCCCAGCATTTT. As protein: CASSFSAPERGQPQHF.

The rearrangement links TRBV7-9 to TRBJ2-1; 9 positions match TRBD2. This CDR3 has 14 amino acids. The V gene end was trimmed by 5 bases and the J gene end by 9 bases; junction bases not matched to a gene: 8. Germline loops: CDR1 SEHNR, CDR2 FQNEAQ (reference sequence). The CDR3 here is CASSPSGISGEQFF. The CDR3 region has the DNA TGTGCCAGCAGCCCTAGCGGGATATCAGGTGAGCAGTTCTTC. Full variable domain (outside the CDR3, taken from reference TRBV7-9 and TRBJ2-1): DTGVSQNPRHKITKRGQNVTFRCDPISEHNRLYWYRQTLGQGPEFLTYFQNEAQLEKSRLLSDRFSAERPKGSFSTLEIQRTEQGDSAMYLCASSPSGISGEQFFGPGTRLTVL.